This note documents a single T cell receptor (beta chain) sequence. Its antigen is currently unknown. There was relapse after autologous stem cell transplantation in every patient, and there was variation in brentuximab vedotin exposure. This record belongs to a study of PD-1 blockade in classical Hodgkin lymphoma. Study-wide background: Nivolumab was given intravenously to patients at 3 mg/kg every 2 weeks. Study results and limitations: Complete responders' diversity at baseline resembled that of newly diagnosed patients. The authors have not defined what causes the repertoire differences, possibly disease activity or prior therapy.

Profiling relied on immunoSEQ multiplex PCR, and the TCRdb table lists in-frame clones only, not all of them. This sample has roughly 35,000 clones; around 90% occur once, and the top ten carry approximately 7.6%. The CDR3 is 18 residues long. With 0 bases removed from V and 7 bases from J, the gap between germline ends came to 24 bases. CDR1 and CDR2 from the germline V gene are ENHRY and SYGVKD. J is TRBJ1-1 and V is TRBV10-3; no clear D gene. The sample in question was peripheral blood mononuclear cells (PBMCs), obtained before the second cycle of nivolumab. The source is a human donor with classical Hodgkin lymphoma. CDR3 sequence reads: CAISESNGSWSLFFEAFF. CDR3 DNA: TGTGCCATCAGTGAGTCGAATGGCAGCTGGTCCCTGTTTTTTGAAGCTTTCTTT.